This TCR beta chain derives from a study of cytomegalovirus exposure and HLA in healthy donors. Overall study results and limits: Near-uniform donor sequencing depth was presumed by presence/absence analyses. Researchers left out some V segments, among them TRBV6-2 and TRBV6-3, as indistinguishable. Trimming of TCR beta V- and J-genes showed a link, identified in a later analysis, to a missense DCLRE1C variant. Prediction of most subjects' HLA-A and HLA-B alleles by TCR beta sequences was reportedly accurate.

This clone came up once. Its specificity is not known. Germline V gene data show CDR1 as SGDLS and CDR2 as YYNGEE. The CDR3 totals 15 residues. V trimming: 0 bases; J trimming: 4 bases; junction bases outside the gene matches: 5. Primers: 60 Vbeta forward and 13 Jbeta reverse. The data were produced by immunoSEQ multiplex PCR, yet TCRdb's version contains in-frame clones alone and is incomplete. The table lists about 170,000 clones, around 83% of them singletons. The chain uses TRBV9 and TRBJ1-1; 8 positions agree with TRBD1. This clonotype was obtained from a man aged 25 to 40 in good health and CMV-seropositive. Sample: PBMCs. In DNA, the CDR3 is TGTGCCAGCAGCGTAGCACCTACAGGGGGCACTGAAGCTTTCTTT. This codes for CASSVAPTGGTEAFF.